One and the same sample provided the 20 T cell receptor beta chains below, sequenced in a study of kidney transplant recipient with SARS-CoV-2 infection. TCRdb re-derived calls from the reads in MiXCR, one entry per CDR3 protein. The sample consists of approximately 240,000 distinct CDR3 sequences, around 26% of them appearing once. Sequenced material: a blood sample, taken at baseline and between days 110 and 120 from a kidney transplant recipient. The receptors stem from a male patient aged 25 to 39 who had COVID-19 and was a kidney transplant recipient. The T cells may come from the graft donor.

This clonotype was recorded many times. V usage is TRBV28 and J usage is TRBJ1-2; D may be TRBD1 (5 bases). There are 14 residues in the CDR3. Germline-derived CDR1 and CDR2 are MDHEN and SYDVKM. V lost 5 bases to trimming and J lost 8 bases, with 18 bases between them. As DNA, the CDR3 is TGTGCCAGCAGTCCCACCTCTCCAGGGATGGGCTACACCTTC. Protein: CASSPTSPGMGYTF.

Ten or more counts support this clonotype. The CDR3 DNA reads TGTGCCAGCAGTTCCTGGGACAGGGGGCGGGAGACCCAGTACTTC. Encoded protein: CASSSWDRGRETQYF. This rearrangement joins TRBV12-3 or TRBV12-4 to TRBJ2-5; TRBD1 matches 12 bases. The CDR3 totals 15 residues. J lost 5 bases, V lost 4 bases, and 5 bases had no gene match.

This clonotype was detected ten times or more. The J gene is TRBJ2-1, the V gene TRBV7-9, with 10 bases matching TRBD2. Germline values: CDR1 SEHNR, CDR2 FQNEAQ (reference sequence). The CDR3 runs 17 residues. The J segment lost 4 bases and the V segment lost 1 base, leaving 7 bases of the junction unmatched. This CDR3 reads CASSLGAAGGNYNEQFF. The CDR3 region has the DNA TGTGCCAGCAGCTTAGGGGCAGCGGGAGGGAATTACAATGAGCAGTTCTTC.

This clonotype was seen only a few times. J is TRBJ2-5 and V is TRBV7-2, with D perhaps given as TRBD1 or TRBD2 (5 bases each). CDR1 SGHTA and CDR2 FQGNSA come from the germline V gene. This CDR3 is built from 14 residues. Trimming shortened V by 4 bases and J by 5 bases, and 14 bases separated the two germline ends. The CDR3 DNA follows: TGTGCCAGCAGCTCCAGGACAAGAGGGGAGACCCAGTACTTC. The encoded protein is CASSSRTRGETQYF.

This clonotype came up many times. This rearrangement joins TRBV5-6 to TRBJ2-7; 7 bases align to TRBD1. Unmatched junction bases numbered 5, after V lost 3 bases and J lost 2 bases. The CDR3 covers 14 residues. Germline V gene lookup returns CDR1 SGHDT and CDR2 YYEEEE. The CDR3 DNA sequence: TGTGCCAGCAGCTCGGGGACAGACCCCTACGAGCAGTACTTC. It translates to CASSSGTDPYEQYF.

This clonotype appeared many times. The chain couples TRBV7-4 to TRBJ1-2; D is unresolved. Trimming took 5 bases from V and 4 from J, leaving 23 bases between them. This CDR3 is 17 amino acids long. CDR1 is SGHVT, CDR2 SQSDAQ, per germline. CDR3 amino acids: CASSVSPSARKTYGYTF. The CDR3, as DNA: TGTGCCAGCAGCGTATCGCCTTCAGCTCGAAAGACCTATGGCTACACCTTC.

The table lists this clonotype with many counts. The V call is TRBV27, the J call TRBJ2-5; D is possibly TRBD2 (6 bases). The germline CDR1 and CDR2 sequences are MNHEY and SMNVEV (reference sequence). The CDR3 totals 14 residues. V gave up 4 bases and J gave up 3 bases, with 12 bases separating them. The CDR3 here is CASSYIGGEETQYF. The CDR3 bases are TGTGCCAGCAGTTATATCGGGGGAGAAGAGACCCAGTACTTC.

This clonotype was observed at least ten times. The chain combines TRBV28 with TRBJ1-2; no reliable D call. Trimming took 2 bases from V and 4 from J, leaving 11 bases between them. CDR3 length: 14 residues. Germline V gives CDR1 MDHEN, CDR2 SYDVKM. The CDR3 sequence is CASSLPDAGYGYTF. As DNA, the CDR3 is TGTGCCAGCAGTTTACCGGATGCGGGCTATGGCTACACCTTC.

Notes on this clonotype: Because it lacks the conserved phenylalanine or tryptophan at the end, this CDR3 is likely a read error. The rearrangement joins TRBV19 to TRBJ1-2; no definite D call. The length of the CDR3 is 17 residues. From germline, CDR1 is LNHDA and CDR2 SQIVND (reference sequence). V dropped 5 bases and J dropped 4 bases, with 23 bases sitting between them. In DNA form, the CDR3 reads TGTGCCAGTAGTGGTAAACTGACAAATCGAAAGGCCTATGGCTACACCCTC. It translates to CASSGKLTNRKAYGYTL.

This clonotype was seen repeatedly, ten times or more. The chain employs TRBV5-1 and TRBJ1-6; D is possibly TRBD1 (6 bases). This CDR3 contains 15 residues. The germline gives CDR1 SGHRS, CDR2 YFSETQ. Trimming removed 5 bases at V and 7 bases at J, with 16 bases between. Here the CDR3 reads CASRSEDRYNSPLHF. The DNA of the CDR3 is TGCGCCAGCAGGTCGGAGGACAGATACAATTCACCCCTCCACTTT.

A word on this clonotype: At one end, the junction sequence differs from germline, possibly due to a read error. V usage is TRBV2 and J usage is TRBJ2-5; TRBD2 matches 8 bases. This CDR3 contains 16 residues. Germline lookup yields CDR1 SNHLY and CDR2 FYNNEI. The CDR3 DNA reads TGTACCAGCGGTTCTAGCGGGCCAGCCGGGGTAGAGACCCAGTACTTC. Translating gives CTSGSSGPAGVETQYF.

This clonotype appeared many times. The V and J genes are TRBV5-6 and TRBJ1-5; 7 positions agree with TRBD1. The J segment lost 3 bases and the V segment lost 2 bases, leaving 2 bases of the junction unmatched. The length of the CDR3 is 14 residues. Germline values: CDR1 SGHDT, CDR2 YYEEEE. The CDR3 DNA reads TGTGCCAGCAGCTTACAGGGGATCAATCAGCCCCAGCATTTT. Translating gives CASSLQGINQPQHF.

Details on this clonotype: A much larger clone sits a single nucleotide away, making a read error possible. This chain uses TRBV7-2 with TRBJ2-6, with a weak D call TRBD2 (5 bases). CDR1 is SGHTA and CDR2 is FQGNSA in the germline V gene. The CDR3 is 17 amino acids. Trimming removed 4 bases at V and 2 bases at J, with 15 bases between. CDR3 sequence reads: CASSSTGGSAGANVLTF. As DNA, the CDR3 is TGTGCCAGCAGCTCGACTGGTGGGAGCGCTGGGGCCAACGTCCTGACTTTC.

With respect to this clonotype: A much larger clone is a single base away; this may be a read error. The chain is built from TRBV7-6 and TRBJ2-3, with 13 bases matching TRBD2. The CDR3 extends over 15 amino acids. V was pared by 7 bases and J by 3 bases, with 4 bases of the junction left unmatched. The germline V gene has CDR1 SGHVS and CDR2 FNYEAQ. In nucleotides, the CDR3 is TGTGCCAGCAACTTGGGACTAGCGGGAACAGATACGCAGTATTTT. Amino acids: CASNLGLAGTDTQYF.

This clonotype has a count of ten or more. This chain connects TRBV6-5 to TRBJ1-1; D is possibly TRBD1 (6 bases). CDR1 is MNHEY and CDR2 is SVGAGI in the germline V gene. The CDR3 contains 14 residues. The ends were cut back, 3 bases at V and 2 bases at J, with 10 bases in the middle. The DNA of the CDR3 is TGTGCCAGCAGTTATCGGGACATAAACACTGAAGCTTTCTTT. Translation: CASSYRDINTEAFF.

This clonotype was counted at least ten times. This chain joins TRBV29-1 and TRBJ1-2, with D tentatively TRBD1 (5 bases). Germline values: CDR1 SQVTM, CDR2 ANQGSEA. The CDR3 contains 12 residues. Trimming cost V 2 bases and J 4 bases, with 8 bases left between them. CDR3 protein: CSVERGTYGYTF. In nucleotides, the CDR3 is TGCAGCGTTGAAAGGGGCACCTATGGCTACACCTTC. Using reference TRBV29-1 and TRBJ1-2 for the parts outside the CDR3, the full variable domain is SAVISQKPSRDICQRGTSLTIQCQVDSQVTMMFWYRQQPGQSLTLIATANQGSEATYESGFVIDKFPISRPNLTFSTLTVSNMSPEDSSIYLCSVERGTYGYTFGSGTRLTVV.

This clonotype occurred once. The V and J genes are TRBV6-5 and TRBJ2-3, with D perhaps TRBD1 (6 bases). CDR3 length equals 15 residues. CDR1 MNHEY and CDR2 SVGAGI come from the germline V gene. Trimming shortened V by 5 bases and J by 1 base, and 13 bases separated the two germline ends. This CDR3 is CASSDGRGGTDTQYF. DNA for the CDR3: TGTGCCAGCAGTGATGGCAGGGGCGGCACAGATACGCAGTATTTT.

The V call is TRBV6-8, the J call TRBJ2-7; D unclear. The CDR3 runs to 9 residues. CDR1 and CDR2 (germline): MNHGY, SAAAGT. Trimming removed 9 bases at V and 5 bases at J, with 5 bases between. CDR3 residues: CARRDEQYF. CDR3 bases: TGTGCCAGACGCGACGAGCAGTACTTC.

With regard to this clonotype: This may be a read error, as it is one base from a much larger clone. V usage is TRBV7-9 and J usage is TRBJ1-1; D possibly corresponds to TRBD1 (5 bases). This CDR3 is 14 amino acids long. Germline assignment: CDR1 SEHNR and CDR2 FQNEAQ (reference sequence). The CDR3, as DNA: TGTGCCAGCATCTTAGCTAAGAGGCGGGGGGAAGCTTTCTTT. Translating gives CASILAKRRGEAFF.

This clonotype was observed at least ten times. DNA for the CDR3: TGTGCCAGCAGCTACCGCAATCCCATTTCAGGCTTGACCGGGGAGCTGTTTTTT. As protein: CASSYRNPISGLTGELFF. V gene TRBV3-1 combines with J gene TRBJ2-2; D gene ambiguous. The germline V and J ends were trimmed by 5 bases and 5 bases, with 24 bases remaining between them. Germline CDR1 and CDR2: LGHDT and YNNKEL (reference sequence). This CDR3 is 18 amino acids long. The full variable domain, its missing parts supplied by reference TRBV3-1 and TRBJ2-2, is DTAVSQTPKYLVTQMGNDKSIKCEQNLGHDTMYWYKQDSKKFLKIMFSYNNKELIINETVPNRFSPKSPDKAHLNLHINSLELGDSAVYFCASSYRNPISGLTGELFFGEGSRLTVL.